This section outlines one T cell receptor (beta chain) sequence together with its context. Its target is unknown. Naivety among CD8 cells was defined by CD45RO negativity and positive CCR7 selection, thereby excluding terminally differentiated effector memory CD45RA+ cells. Adult Caucasians living in Nashville, Tennessee made up all of the donors. This sample was included in a study of shared clonotypes between healthy human individuals. Study-wide results and limits: Between a few donors, naive CD4 clonotypes were shared at a level of about 5%.

The CDR3 is 16 residues long. The V and J ends lost 1 base and 0 bases respectively, with 9 bases between them. CDR1 and CDR2 (germline): SGHAT, FQNNGV. The table came from immunoSEQ multiplex PCR; TCRdb's copy has only in-frame clones and leaves some out. Among around 2,100,000 clones listed, 85% to 95% were seen once. The sequence was collected from a man aged 18 to 29 in good health. The sequencing input was naive CD8+ T cells sorted from blood. This rearrangement joins TRBV11-2 to TRBJ2-2, with a possible D match to TRBD1 (5 bases). CDR3 amino acids: CASSLGAGPNTGELFF. CDR3 DNA: TGTGCCAGCAGCTTAGGGGCAGGGCCGAACACCGGGGAGCTGTTTTTT.